These T cell receptor beta chains were read from a single sample in a study of Graves' ophthalmopathy and Graves' hyperthyroidism. In TCRdb, the multiplex PCR reads were re-called with MiXCR into one record per CDR3 protein. The data contain roughly 600,000 distinct CDR3 sequences, less than 45% of them singletons. The sample taken for sequencing was peripheral blood or thyroid tissue (not recorded which). Receptors were obtained from an adult man with Graves' hyperthyroidism. The CDR3 runs from the conserved cysteine through the conserved F or W. The D gene is left open where the match is weak. Size is omitted from some rows. Given values are once, few, many or a class for expanded clones.

size	J	V	D	CDR3
few	.	TRBV5-1	.	CASSLAGRNNEQFF
many	TRBJ2-5	TRBV7-9	.	CASSSADRSQETQYF
many	TRBJ1-4	TRBV10-3	TRBD1	CAISENGQGAVEKLFF
.	TRBJ2-7	TRBV5-1	TRBD2	CASSIRPGTNEQYF
many	TRBJ1-1	TRBV5-1	.	CASSLFPDSNTEAFF
many	TRBJ1-3	TRBV10-3	.	CAIRDGLSGNTIYF
many	TRBJ2-7	TRBV19	TRBD1	CASRAGTDYEQYF
.	TRBJ1-6	TRBV10-3	TRBD1	CASSYRGAISDPQPLHF
many	TRBJ1-5	TRBV7-2	.	CASSLVSGDLMWPQHF
.	TRBJ2-1	TRBV7-9	.	CASSLYGLAAYNEQFF
many	TRBJ2-5	TRBV20-1	.	CSATDQGETQYF
once	TRBJ2-3	TRBV29-1	TRBD2	CSVSGLAGGFTSTDTQYF
.	TRBJ2-3	TRBV20-1	.	CSASTGGTDTQYF
.	TRBJ1-2	TRBV20-1	TRBD1	CSAPPTGARGYTF
few	TRBJ1-1	TRBV4-1	TRBD1	CASSQVGQGFTEAFF
.	TRBJ1-4	TRBV6-1	.	CASSERNRSNEKLFF
many	TRBJ1-4	TRBV2	.	CASSPRGLSEKLFF
few	TRBJ1-3	TRBV7-9	TRBD1	CASRLQGTPSGNTIYF
.	TRBJ2-6	TRBV19	TRBD2	CASSLRLAGAQVGGANVLTF
.	TRBJ1-5	TRBV10-3	TRBD1	CAIGKDRGLYSNQPQHF
.	TRBJ1-1	TRBV20-1	.	CSARDSKFRGWNTEAFF
.	TRBJ1-1	TRBV19	.	CASSLQGRSTEAFF
.	TRBJ2-5	TRBV29-1	.	CSVAAPNRQETQYF
many	TRBJ2-5	TRBV2	TRBD2	CASRLAGGSQETQYF
.	TRBJ2-3	TRBV20-1	TRBD2	CSARLAGREDTQYF
.	TRBJ1-2	TRBV29-1	TRBD1	CSVGGQQSYGYTF
.	.	TRBV11-3	.	CASSLGQGEVNEQFF
many	TRBJ2-7	TRBV7-6	TRBD2	CASSSQAGEIYEQYF
.	TRBJ2-5	TRBV2	.	CAAGEQETQYF